The 15 T cell receptor beta chains given below trace back to one sample, sequenced in a study of cytomegalovirus exposure and HLA in healthy donors. Vbeta (60) and Jbeta (13) primers were used in the PCR. The data were produced by immunoSEQ multiplex PCR, yet TCRdb's version contains in-frame clones alone and is incomplete. The sample has about 93,000 clones, less than 80% seen once. Sequencing was carried out using PBMCs. These TCRs come from a boy between 10 and 17 years old in good health and CMV-seropositive.

The rearrangement joins TRBV30 to TRBJ2-3; D remains unclear. The V and J ends lost 2 bases and 3 bases respectively, with 6 bases between them. This CDR3 comprises 12 residues. CDR1 is GTSNPN, CDR2 SVGIG, per germline (reference sequence). In nucleotides, the CDR3 is TGTGCCTGGAGTTTCCAGACAGATACGCAGTATTTT. Translating gives CAWSFQTDTQYF.

The chain combines TRBV27 with TRBJ1-1; TRBD1 agrees at 8 bases. V shed 5 bases, J shed 1 base, and the junction held 6 bases outside the gene matches. CDR1 is MNHEY and CDR2 is SMNVEV in the germline V gene (reference sequence). The CDR3 length is 15 residues. The CDR3: CASSGVTGANTEAFF. The CDR3 coding sequence is TGTGCCAGCAGTGGGGTGACAGGGGCGAACACTGAAGCTTTCTTT.

The rearrangement joins TRBV27 to TRBJ2-1, with D tentatively TRBD1 (5 bases). There are 15 residues in the CDR3. Germline-derived CDR1 and CDR2 are MNHEY and SMNVEV (reference sequence). V lost 4 bases and J lost 4, with 14 bases in between. CDR3 region: CASSSTDEPYNEQFF. The DNA for the CDR3 is TGTGCCAGCAGTTCGACAGACGAACCTTACAATGAGCAGTTCTTC.

The rearrangement uses TRBV5-1 and TRBJ1-1, with D perhaps TRBD1 (5 bases). CDR1 SGHRS and CDR2 YFSETQ come from the germline V gene. Trimming took 4 bases from V and 4 from J, leaving 14 bases between them. The CDR3 is 14 amino acids. CDR3: CASSPAKGSTEAFF. CDR3 nucleotides: TGCGCCAGCAGCCCAGCGAAGGGGTCCACTGAAGCTTTCTTT.

This clone showed up just once. The chain couples TRBV13 to TRBJ2-3; 13 nucleotides line up with TRBD2. CDR1 and CDR2 from the germline V gene are PRHDT and FYEKMQ (reference sequence). The CDR3 has 15 amino acids. V dropped 5 bases and J dropped 7; count of bases not matched to a gene: 6. Written as DNA, the CDR3 is TGTGCCAGCAGCCGTATGACTAGCGGGGGGAATACGCAGTATTTT. It yields the protein CASSRMTSGGNTQYF.

Only a few counts were recorded for this clone. V is TRBV19 and J is TRBJ2-2; TRBD1 matches at 9 bases. Germline-derived CDR1 and CDR2 are LNHDA and SQIVND (reference sequence). Trimming took 3 bases from V and 7 from J; bases not matched to a gene: 12. The CDR3 totals 17 residues. CDR3 DNA: TGTGCCAGTAGTATTCCCAGGGACAGGGCACTATTCGGGGAGCTGTTTTTT. Amino acid sequence: CASSIPRDRALFGELFF.

V gene TRBV27 combines with J gene TRBJ2-1; D perhaps matches TRBD2 (6 bases). The CDR3 is 11 residues long. Germline V lookup: CDR1 MNHEY, CDR2 SMNVEV (reference sequence). V lost 7 bases to trimming and J lost 9 bases, with 10 bases between them. The CDR3 loop is CASIGGCEQFF. The CDR3 DNA follows: TGTGCCAGCATCGGGGGTTGTGAGCAGTTCTTC.

The chain couples TRBV5-6 to TRBJ2-1; D possibly corresponds to TRBD1 (5 bases). The CDR3 consists of 12 residues. Per the germline V gene, CDR1 is SGHDT and CDR2 is YYEEEE. The V and J ends lost 2 bases and 12 bases respectively, with 12 bases between them. This chain's CDR3 is CASSFIGDPQFF. CDR3 DNA sequence: TGTGCCAGCAGCTTTATAGGGGATCCGCAGTTCTTC.

The chain couples TRBV29-1 to TRBJ2-1; 8 bases match TRBD1. This CDR3 is 12 amino acids long. Germline V gene lookup returns CDR1 SQVTM and CDR2 ANQGSEA. V lost 6 bases and J lost 9; bases outside the gene matches: 7. The CDR3 DNA reads TGCAGCGTCGCTCCGGACAGGGTTGAGCAGTTCTTC. Amino acid sequence: CSVAPDRVEQFF.

The genes are TRBV2 and TRBJ2-1; D is unresolved. The V gene's germline CDR1 is SNHLY and CDR2 FYNNEI. CDR3 length: 13 residues. V was trimmed by 7 bases and J by 4 bases, leaving 11 bases between them. This CDR3 is CASTAGSYNEQFF. The CDR3 coding sequence is TGTGCCAGCACCGCAGGATCATACAATGAGCAGTTCTTC. Together with reference TRBV2 and TRBJ2-1, the CDR3 gives the full variable domain: EPEVTQTPSHQVTQMGQEVILRCVPISNHLYFYWYRQILGQKVEFLVSFYNNEISEKSEIFDDQFSVERPDGSNFTLKIRSTKLEDSAMYFCASTAGSYNEQFFGPGTRLTVL.

The rearrangement joins TRBV5-1 to TRBJ1-1, with unresolved D. Trimming pared 2 bases from V and 2 bases from J, leaving 10 bases between. The CDR3 totals 14 residues. Per germline, CDR1 SGHRS and CDR2 YFSETQ. For the CDR3, the DNA is TGCGCCAGCAGCTTCTTCGGGAGTAACACTGAAGCTTTCTTT. Protein product: CASSFFGSNTEAFF.

The V and J genes are TRBV7-9 and TRBJ2-7; D is uncertain. CDR3 size: 14 residues. CDR1 and CDR2 from the germline V gene are SEHNR and FQNEAQ (reference sequence). The V gene lost 5 bases and the J gene lost 0 bases, with 11 bases spanning the gap. CDR3 DNA: TGTGCCAGCAGCCCCGCGAGAATCTCCTACGAGCAGTACTTC. Amino acid sequence: CASSPARISYEQYF.

This rearrangement joins TRBV5-4 to TRBJ2-7; 12 bases are a match to TRBD2. The V segment lost 0 bases and the J segment 0 bases; nucleotides outside the gene matches: 7. Germline loops: CDR1 SGHNT, CDR2 YYREEE (reference sequence). CDR3 size: 18 residues. The CDR3 coding sequence is TGTGCCAGCAGCTTGGAACCTAGCGGGGGGGTGAGCTCCTACGAGCAGTACTTC. It is translated as CASSLEPSGGVSSYEQYF.

Here the CDR3 reads CASSPGGGEQFF. The CDR3 DNA follows: TGTGCCAGCAGTCCAGGGGGAGGTGAGCAGTTCTTC. The chain has TRBV27 and TRBJ2-1; D possibly corresponds to TRBD1 (7 bases). CDR1 is MNHEY and CDR2 is SMNVEV in the germline V gene (reference sequence). The CDR3 covers 12 residues. The V and J ends lost 5 bases and 9 bases respectively, with 11 bases between them.

V gene TRBV6-5 combines with J gene TRBJ2-7, with TRBD1 as a possible D gene (6 bases). Trimming removed 7 bases from V and 1 base from J, with 17 bases in between. The CDR3 loop spans 15 amino acids. Germline V lookup: CDR1 MNHEY, CDR2 SVGAGI. The CDR3: CASNPRRDTSYEQYF. CDR3 sequence (DNA): TGTGCCAGCAACCCACGCCGGGACACATCCTACGAGCAGTACTTC.